The clone carrying this TCR beta chain was observed once. The target antigen is unknown. 60 Vbeta and 13 Jbeta primers were used in PCR. The table came from immunoSEQ multiplex PCR; TCRdb's copy has only in-frame clones and leaves some out. The repertoire holds about 130,000 clones, about three quarters seen once, with approximately 7% in the top ten. This sample stems from a study of cytomegalovirus exposure and HLA in healthy donors. Notes on the study in general: A later examination showed that TCR association rates differed by HLA locus, with DRB1 most and HLA-C fewest.

This clonotype was sampled from a middle-aged man in good health and CMV-seropositive. Material: PBMCs.

The CDR3, as DNA: TGTGCCAGCAGCCCCGGGACAGCCAGCAATCAGCCCCAGCATTTT. Its translation: CASSPGTASNQPQHF. This chain links TRBV7-9 with TRBJ1-5; the match to TRBD1 covers 7 bases. Germline CDR1 reads SEHNR; CDR2 reads FQNEAQ (reference sequence). The V segment lost 5 bases and the J segment 1 base; nucleotides outside the gene matches: 5. The CDR3 is 15 amino acids.